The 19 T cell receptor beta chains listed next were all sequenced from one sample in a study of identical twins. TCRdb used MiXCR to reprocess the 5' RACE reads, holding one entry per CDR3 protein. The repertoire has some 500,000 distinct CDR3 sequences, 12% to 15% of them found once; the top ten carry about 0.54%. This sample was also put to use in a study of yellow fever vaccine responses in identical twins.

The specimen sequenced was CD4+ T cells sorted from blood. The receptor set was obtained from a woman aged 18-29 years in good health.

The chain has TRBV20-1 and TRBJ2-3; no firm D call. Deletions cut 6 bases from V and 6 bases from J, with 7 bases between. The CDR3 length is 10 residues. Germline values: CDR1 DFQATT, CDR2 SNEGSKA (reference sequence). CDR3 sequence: CSAFRDTQYF. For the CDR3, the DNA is TGCAGTGCCTTCAGGGATACGCAGTATTTT.

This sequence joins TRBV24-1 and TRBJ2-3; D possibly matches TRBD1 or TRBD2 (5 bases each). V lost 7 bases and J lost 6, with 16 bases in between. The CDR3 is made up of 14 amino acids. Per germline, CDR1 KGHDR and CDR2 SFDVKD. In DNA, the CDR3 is TGTGCCACCAGACGGTTCATGGGGACCGATACGCAGTATTTT. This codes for CATRRFMGTDTQYF.

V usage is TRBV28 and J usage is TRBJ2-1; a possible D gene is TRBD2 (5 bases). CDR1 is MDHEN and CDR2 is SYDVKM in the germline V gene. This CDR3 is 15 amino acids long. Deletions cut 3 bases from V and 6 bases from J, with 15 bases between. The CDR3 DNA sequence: TGTGCCAGCAGTTTGGCCGGGATTGATAGCAATGAGCAGTTCTTC. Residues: CASSLAGIDSNEQFF.

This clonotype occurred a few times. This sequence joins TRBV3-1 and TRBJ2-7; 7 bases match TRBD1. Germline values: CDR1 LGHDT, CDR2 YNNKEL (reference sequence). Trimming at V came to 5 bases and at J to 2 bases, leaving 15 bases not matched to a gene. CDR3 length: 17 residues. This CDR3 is CASSFPGMDRLAYEQYF. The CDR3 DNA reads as TGTGCCAGCAGCTTCCCCGGAATGGACAGGTTAGCCTACGAGCAGTACTTC.

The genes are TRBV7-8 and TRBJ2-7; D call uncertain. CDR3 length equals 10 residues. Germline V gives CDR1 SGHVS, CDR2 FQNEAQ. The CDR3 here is CASSLAGNKV. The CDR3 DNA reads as TGTGCCAGCAGCTTAGCGGGAAATAAAGTC.

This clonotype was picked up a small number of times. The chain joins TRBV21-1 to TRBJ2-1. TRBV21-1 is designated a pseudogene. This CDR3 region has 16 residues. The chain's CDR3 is CASSKESAKAKNEQFF. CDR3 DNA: TGTGCCAGCAGCAAAGAGTCGGCCAAAGCAAAAAATGAGCAGTTCTTC.

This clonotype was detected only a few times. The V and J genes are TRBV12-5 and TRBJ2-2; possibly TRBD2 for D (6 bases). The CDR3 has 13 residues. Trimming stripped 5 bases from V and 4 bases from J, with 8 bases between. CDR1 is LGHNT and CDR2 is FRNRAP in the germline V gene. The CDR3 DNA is TGTGCTAGTGGTCCCGGGGGCACCGGGGAGCTGTTTTTT. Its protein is CASGPGGTGELFF.

CDR3: CASSESPRWSYEQYF. As DNA, the CDR3 is TGTGCCAGCAGCGAATCCCCCCGCTGGTCCTACGAGCAGTACTTC. The V and J genes are TRBV5-6 and TRBJ2-7; D call uncertain. From germline, CDR1 is SGHDT and CDR2 YYEEEE. This CDR3 region has 15 residues. V lost 4 bases and J lost 1, with 15 bases in between.

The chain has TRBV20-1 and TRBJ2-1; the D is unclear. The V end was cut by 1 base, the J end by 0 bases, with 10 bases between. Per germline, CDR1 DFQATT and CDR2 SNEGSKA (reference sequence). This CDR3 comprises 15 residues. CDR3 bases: TGCAGTGCTAGAGGAACGAGTAGCTCCTACAATGAGCAGTTCTTC. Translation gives CSARGTSSSYNEQFF.

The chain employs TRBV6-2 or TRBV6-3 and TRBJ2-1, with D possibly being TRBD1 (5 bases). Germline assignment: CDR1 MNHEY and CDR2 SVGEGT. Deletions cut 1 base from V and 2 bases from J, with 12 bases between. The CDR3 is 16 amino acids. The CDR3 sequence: CASSYFRGSTYNEQFF. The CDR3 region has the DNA TGTGCCAGCAGTTACTTTAGGGGTAGTACCTACAATGAGCAGTTCTTC.

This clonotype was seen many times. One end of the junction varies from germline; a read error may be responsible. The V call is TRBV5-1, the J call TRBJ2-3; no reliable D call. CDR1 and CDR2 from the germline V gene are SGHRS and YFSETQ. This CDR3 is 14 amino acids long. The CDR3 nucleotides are TGTGCCAGCAGCTTCCGAGACAGCACAGATACGCAGTATTTT. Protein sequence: CASSFRDSTDTQYF.

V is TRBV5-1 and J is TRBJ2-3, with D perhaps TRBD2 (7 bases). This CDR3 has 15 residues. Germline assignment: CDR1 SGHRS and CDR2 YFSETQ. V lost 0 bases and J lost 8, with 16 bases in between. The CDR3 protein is CASSLAGGAGITQYF. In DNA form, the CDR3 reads TGCGCCAGCAGCTTGGCTGGGGGGGCCGGTATTACGCAGTATTTT.

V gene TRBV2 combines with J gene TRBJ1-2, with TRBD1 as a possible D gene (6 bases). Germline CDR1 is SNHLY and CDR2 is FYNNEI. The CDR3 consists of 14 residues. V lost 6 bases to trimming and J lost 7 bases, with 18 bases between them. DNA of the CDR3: TGTGCCAGCAGGTGGACAGTTAATCGGAGTGGCTACACCTTC. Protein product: CASRWTVNRSGYTF.

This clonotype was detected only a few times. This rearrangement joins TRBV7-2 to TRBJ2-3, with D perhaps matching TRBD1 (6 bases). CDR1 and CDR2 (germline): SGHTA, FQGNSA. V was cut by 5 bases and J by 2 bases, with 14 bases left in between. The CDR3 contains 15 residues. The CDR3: CASSHPTGFTDTQYF. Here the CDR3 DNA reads TGTGCCAGCAGCCACCCGACAGGTTTCACAGATACGCAGTATTTT.

CDR3 DNA sequence: TGTGCCAGCAGCGTAGTTGGGGGAGGAAAGTCCTACAATGAGCAGTTCTTC. As protein: CASSVVGGGKSYNEQFF. The chain uses TRBV9 and TRBJ2-1; D possibly corresponds to TRBD2 (6 bases). The germline gives CDR1 SGDLS, CDR2 YYNGEE. The length of the CDR3 is 17 residues. Trimming took 0 bases from V and 1 from J, leaving 14 bases between them. Variable domain in full (rest from reference TRBV9 and TRBJ2-1): DSGVTQTPKHLITATGQRVTLRCSPRSGDLSVYWYQQSLDQGLQFLIQYYNGEERAKGNILERFSAQQFPDLHSELNLSSLELGDSALYFCASSVVGGGKSYNEQFFGPGTRLTVL.

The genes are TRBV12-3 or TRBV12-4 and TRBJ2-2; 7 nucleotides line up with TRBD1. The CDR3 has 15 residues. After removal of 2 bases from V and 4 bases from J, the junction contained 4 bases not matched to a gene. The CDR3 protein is CASSLKTGPTGELFF. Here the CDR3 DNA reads TGTGCCAGCAGTTTAAAGACAGGGCCCACCGGGGAGCTGTTTTTT.

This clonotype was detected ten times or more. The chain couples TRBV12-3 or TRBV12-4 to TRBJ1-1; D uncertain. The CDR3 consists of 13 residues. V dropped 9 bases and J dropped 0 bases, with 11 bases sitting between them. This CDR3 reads CASTVSMNTEAFF. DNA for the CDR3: TGTGCCAGTACGGTGAGCATGAACACTGAAGCTTTCTTT.

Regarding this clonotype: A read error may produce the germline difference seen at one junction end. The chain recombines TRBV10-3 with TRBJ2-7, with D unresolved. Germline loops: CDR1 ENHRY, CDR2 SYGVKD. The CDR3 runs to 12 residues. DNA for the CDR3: TGTGCCATCGGTGAAAATTACTACGAGCAGTACTTC. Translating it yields CAIGENYYEQYF.

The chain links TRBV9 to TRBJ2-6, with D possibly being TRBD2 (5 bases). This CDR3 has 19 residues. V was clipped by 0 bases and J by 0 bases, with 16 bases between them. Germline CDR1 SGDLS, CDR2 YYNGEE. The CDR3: CASSVVAGGMGSGANVLTF. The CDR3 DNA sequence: TGTGCCAGCAGCGTAGTAGCCGGAGGCATGGGCTCTGGGGCCAACGTCCTGACTTTC.